Listed below are T cell receptor beta chains from one sample, sequenced in a study of blood T cell repertoires in COVID-19. Sequencing was performed with immunoSEQ multiplex PCR; in TCRdb, only in-frame clones are kept and a portion is missing. The sample consists of more than 95,000 clones, more than 75% of them appearing once. Sequencing was carried out using peripheral blood. Receptor source: a man in his fifties or sixties with acute or convalescent COVID-19. Each CDR3 is given with its conserved first and last residue. Each record gives: V gene, J gene, clone size, D gene, CDR3 length, CDR3 DNA, CDR3 protein. The D gene is left open where the match is weak. Rows give clone size only sometimes, using once, few, many, or a class for an expanded clone.

V: TRBV9
J: TRBJ2-7
size: -
D: TRBD2
length: 15
DNA: TGTGCCAGCAGCGTAGCTGAGGCGGGAGCCTACGAGCAGTACTTC
CDR3: CASSVAEAGAYEQYF

V: TRBV6-1
J: TRBJ1-5
size: -
D: TRBD1
length: 15
DNA: TGTGCCAGCAGTGAGTCCCAGGGGGTAAATCAGCCCCAGCATTTT
CDR3: CASSESQGVNQPQHF

V: TRBV10-3
J: TRBJ1-1
size: -
D: -
length: 15
DNA: TGTGCCACCAGGCCCCGGGCTCTCGCAGGGACTGAAGCTTTCTTT
CDR3: CATRPRALAGTEAFF

V: TRBV5-6
J: TRBJ1-5
size: -
D: -
length: 13
DNA: TGTGCCAGCAGCTTGGAGCGGCGTCAGCCCCAGCATTTT
CDR3: CASSLERRQPQHF

V: TRBV19
J: TRBJ2-1
size: -
D: -
length: 13
DNA: TGTGCCAGTAGATCGGTGGGCCTCAATGAGCAGTTCTTC
CDR3: CASRSVGLNEQFF

V: TRBV11-3
J: TRBJ2-3
size: -
D: TRBD2
length: 17
DNA: TGTGCCAGCAGCTCCGGGACTAGCGGGAGGGAGACAGATACGCAGTATTTT
CDR3: CASSSGTSGRETDTQYF

V: TRBV3-1/TRBV3-2
J: TRBJ2-1
size: -
D: -
length: 14
DNA: TGTGCCAGCAGCCGCGCGACAGGCCACAATGAGCAGTTCTTC
CDR3: CASSRATGHNEQFF

V: TRBV2
J: TRBJ1-2
size: -
D: -
length: 14
DNA: TGTGCCAGCAGGACCGACAGAAACGGAGATAGCTACACCTTC
CDR3: CASRTDRNGDSYTF

V: TRBV30
J: TRBJ2-7
size: -
D: -
length: 13
DNA: TGTGCCTGGAGTGTATCCGGGGTGAACGAGCAGTACTTC
CDR3: CAWSVSGVNEQYF

V: TRBV5-1
J: TRBJ2-3
size: -
D: TRBD2
length: 14
DNA: TGCGCCAGCCGACTAGCGGGAGACACAGATACGCAGTATTTT
CDR3: CASRLAGDTDTQYF

V: TRBV19
J: TRBJ1-2
size: -
D: TRBD1
length: 17
DNA: TGTGCCAGTAGTATAGGCCGGGACAGGGAGAATGGCTATGGCTACACCTTC
CDR3: CASSIGRDRENGYGYTF

V: TRBV11-2
J: TRBJ2-7
size: -
D: -
length: 15
DNA: TGTGCCAGCAGCTTAGAGGGAGCGGGCTACTCTGAGCAGTACTTC
CDR3: CASSLEGAGYSEQYF

V: TRBV25-1
J: TRBJ2-5
size: -
D: -
length: 16
DNA: TGTGCCAGCAGCGAAGGGAAACAGGTTTCACAAGAGACCCAGTACTTC
CDR3: CASSEGKQVSQETQYF

V: TRBV11-2
J: TRBJ2-1
size: -
D: TRBD2
length: 17
DNA: TGTGCCAGCAGCCCCTCGACTAGCGGCCACTCCTACAATGAGCAGTTCTTC
CDR3: CASSPSTSGHSYNEQFF

V: TRBV29-1
J: TRBJ1-1
size: -
D: -
length: 13
DNA: TGCAGCGCCGGCGGGAGAGCGAACACTGAAGCTTTCTTT
CDR3: CSAGGRANTEAFF

V: TRBV19
J: TRBJ1-3
size: once
D: -
length: 14
DNA: TGTGCCAGTAGTTTGGCCTCGTCTGGAAACACCATATATTTT
CDR3: CASSLASSGNTIYF

V: TRBV10-2
J: TRBJ1-1
size: once
D: TRBD1
length: 15
DNA: TGCGCCAGCAGTCAATATACTTCCCGGGACAGAGAAGCTTTCTTT
CDR3: CASSQYTSRDREAFF

V: TRBV19
J: TRBJ1-1
size: once
D: -
length: 15
DNA: TGTGCCAGTAGTAGCGGGACTCGCAGGAACACTGAAGCTTTCTTT
CDR3: CASSSGTRRNTEAFF

V: TRBV19
J: TRBJ1-5
size: -
D: -
length: 15
DNA: TGTGCCAGTAATGAGGCGGCCTATGGCAATCAGCCCCAGCATTTT
CDR3: CASNEAAYGNQPQHF

V: TRBV30
J: TRBJ2-6
size: -
D: TRBD2
length: 16
DNA: TGTGCCTGGACTAGCGGGAAGATAACTGGGGCCAACGTCCTGACTTTC
CDR3: CAWTSGKITGANVLTF

V: TRBV18
J: TRBJ1-1
size: -
D: TRBD1
length: 18
DNA: TGTGCCAGCTCACCGACTGACCTTGGGACAGGGGGCGATACTGAAGCTTTCTTT
CDR3: CASSPTDLGTGGDTEAFF

V: TRBV9
J: TRBJ1-2
size: -
D: TRBD1
length: 14
DNA: TGTGCCAGCAGCGTAGGGGACAGGGCTAATGGCTACACCTTC
CDR3: CASSVGDRANGYTF